These 4 T cell receptor beta chains were sequenced from one sample in a study of blood T cell repertoires in COVID-19. Clones were read by immunoSEQ multiplex PCR, and TCRdb kept only the in-frame ones, dropping some. The sample lists around 250,000 clones; 80% to 90% were seen once. The sequenced sample consisted of peripheral blood. These TCRs come from a woman in her seventies with COVID-19, enrolled during active disease.

This clone was detected a few times. The chain carries TRBV6-4 and TRBJ1-2; TRBD1 might be the D (5 bases). The CDR3 is 13 amino acids. CDR1 is MRHNA and CDR2 is SNTAGT in the germline V gene. V dropped 6 bases and J dropped 4 bases, with 12 bases sitting between them. CDR3 coding DNA: TGTGCCAGCAGACTCGACAGTTCCTATGGCTACACCTTC. Residues: CASRLDSSYGYTF.

The table lists this clone with a count of one. This CDR3 is CASRTSGGSSYEQYF. DNA of the CDR3: TGTGCCAGCCGGACTAGCGGGGGGAGCTCCTACGAGCAGTACTTC. This chain links TRBV11-3 with TRBJ2-7; 14 bases are shared with TRBD2. Looked up from germline, CDR1 is SGHNT and CDR2 is YENEEA. Trimming cost V 8 bases and J 0 bases; bases outside gene matches: 3. The CDR3 spans 15 residues.

The chain carries TRBV5-1 and TRBJ1-1; D is unresolved. The CDR3 totals 13 residues. Germline V lookup: CDR1 SGHRS, CDR2 YFSETQ. The germline V and J ends were trimmed by 3 bases and 1 base, with 7 bases remaining between them. The CDR3 coding sequence is TGCGCCAGCAGCTCACAACCGAACACTGAAGCTTTCTTT. It translates to CASSSQPNTEAFF.

A note on this clone: At one boundary the junction diverges from the germline segment, which might be a read error. The CDR3 loop reads CASSLDGPGETQYF. CDR3 DNA: TGTGCTAGCAGCTTAGACGGGCCAGGGGAGACCCAGTACTTC. The chain combines TRBV7-7 with TRBJ2-5; D possibly corresponds to TRBD1 (5 bases). Per germline, CDR1 SSHAT and CDR2 FNYEAQ (reference sequence). CDR3 length: 14 amino acids. Combining the CDR3 with reference TRBV7-7 and TRBJ2-5 gives the whole variable domain GAGVSQSPRYKVTKRGQDVTLRCDPISSHATLYWYQQALGQGPEFLTYFNYEAQPDKSGLPSDRFSAERPEGSISTLTIQRTEQRDSAMYRCASSLDGPGETQYFGPGTRLLVL.